This TCR beta chain derives from a study of CD8+CD57+ T cells in acquired aplastic anemia. On the study more broadly: Isolated CD4+ and CD8+ cells, once sorted, yielded DNA averaging 3.2 ug.

Deletions cut 4 bases from V and 8 bases from J, with 26 bases between. This CDR3 has 17 residues. Per the germline V gene, CDR1 is LNHNV and CDR2 is YYDKDF (reference sequence). As concerns this clonotype: What it recognizes is unknown.

Patients sequenced had flow cytometry evidence of CD8+CD57+ cell expansion. There were no patients without severe acquired aplastic anemia. Findings and limits, study-wide: The same twenty-nine CD8+ CDR3 sequences occurred in patients and in controls. Significance was not reached for CD8+ Simpson's diversity between patients and controls.

Genomic DNA served as template for TCR beta VDJ and CDR3 profiling. In TCRdb, the reads were re-called with MiXCR into one record per CDR3 protein. This sample has hundreds of thousands of distinct CDR3 sequences, with around 46% found just once. The sample comprised sorted CD4+, CD8+, or CD8+CD57+ T cells (not recorded which) from PBMCs. The receptor's source is a human donor with aplastic anemia. The gene calls are TRBV15 and TRBJ1-2, with D maybe TRBD1 (6 bases). CDR3 DNA sequence: TGTGCCACCAGCACTAGAGGGGAGACAGGAACCCGTTTGGGCTACACCTTC. Encoded protein: CATSTRGETGTRLGYTF.